The present TCR beta chain was sequenced within a study of human T cells and chemical hapten exposure. Per the original data handling: Sequenced samples showed a median of 95,638 TCRs each, with counts running from about 22,000 to 700,000. One entry per CDR3 protein, called by TCRdb with MiXCR from the RACE reads. The authors' filters were not applied to this entry. The sample carries about 140,000 distinct CDR3 sequences, approximately 12% recorded once. This clonotype was recorded at least ten times. As for time point: patch test 2, 6 weeks after DPC sensitization. Treatment meaning: therapeutic diphenylcyclopropenone sensitization with weekly scalp DPC. The sequenced sample was whole blood, obtained in connection with sensitization to the hapten diphenylcyclopropenone (DPC). This TCR was sampled from a woman aged 50 to 65 with alopecia areata. Some clones in this sample may be carry-over from other donors' samples.

The CDR3 sequence is CASSLLGQPTTEAFF. DNA for the CDR3: TGTGCCAGCAGCCTACTGGGACAGCCGACCACTGAAGCTTTCTTT. The chain uses TRBV14 and TRBJ1-1; 7 nucleotides align to TRBD1. V dropped 4 bases and J dropped 4; count of bases not matched to a gene: 9. The CDR3 runs 15 residues. Germline CDR1 reads SGHDN; CDR2 reads FVKESK.